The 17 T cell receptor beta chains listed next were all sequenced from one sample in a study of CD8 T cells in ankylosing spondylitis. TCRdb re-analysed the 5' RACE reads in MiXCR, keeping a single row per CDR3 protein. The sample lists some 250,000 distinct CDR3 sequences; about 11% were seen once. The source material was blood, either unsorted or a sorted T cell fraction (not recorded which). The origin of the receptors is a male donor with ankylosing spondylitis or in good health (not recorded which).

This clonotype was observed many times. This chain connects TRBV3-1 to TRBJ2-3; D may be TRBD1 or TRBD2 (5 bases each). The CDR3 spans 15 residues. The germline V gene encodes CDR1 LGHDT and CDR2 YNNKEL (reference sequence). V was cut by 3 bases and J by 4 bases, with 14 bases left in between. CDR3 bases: TGTGCCAGCAGCCAGGGAGCTGGGGACGCAGATACGCAGTATTTT. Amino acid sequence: CASSQGAGDADTQYF.

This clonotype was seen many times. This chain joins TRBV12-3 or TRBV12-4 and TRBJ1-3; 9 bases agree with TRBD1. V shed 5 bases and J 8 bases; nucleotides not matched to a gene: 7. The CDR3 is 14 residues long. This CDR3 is CASSETGGWDTIYF. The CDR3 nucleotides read TGTGCCAGCAGTGAAACAGGGGGCTGGGACACCATATATTTT.

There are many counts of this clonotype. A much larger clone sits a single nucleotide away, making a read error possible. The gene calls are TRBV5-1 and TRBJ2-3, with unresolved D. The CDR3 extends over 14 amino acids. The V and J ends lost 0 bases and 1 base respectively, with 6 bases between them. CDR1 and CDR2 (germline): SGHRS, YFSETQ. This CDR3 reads CASSLGDGTDTQYF. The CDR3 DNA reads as TGCGCCAGCAGCTTGGGGGATGGCACAGATACGCAGTATTTT.

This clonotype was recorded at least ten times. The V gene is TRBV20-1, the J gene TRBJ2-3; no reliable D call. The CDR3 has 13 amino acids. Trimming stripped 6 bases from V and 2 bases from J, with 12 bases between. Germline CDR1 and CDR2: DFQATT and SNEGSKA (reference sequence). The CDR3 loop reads CSAPDKSTDTQYF. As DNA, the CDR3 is TGCAGTGCCCCTGATAAATCCACAGATACGCAGTATTTT.

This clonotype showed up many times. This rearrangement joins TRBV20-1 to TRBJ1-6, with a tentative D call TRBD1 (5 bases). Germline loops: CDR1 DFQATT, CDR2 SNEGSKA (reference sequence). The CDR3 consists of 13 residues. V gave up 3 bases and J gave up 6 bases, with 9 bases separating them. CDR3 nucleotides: TGCAGTGCTAGCCCAGGGCTTAATTCACCCCTCCACTTT. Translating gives CSASPGLNSPLHF.

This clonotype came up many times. The CDR3 nucleotides read TGCAGTGCGCCTGGCCCCAGCAGGGAAAAACTGTTTTTT. This codes for CSAPGPSREKLFF. The rearrangement uses TRBV20-1 and TRBJ1-4, with D uncertain. CDR1 DFQATT and CDR2 SNEGSKA come from the germline V gene (reference sequence). The V gene lost 6 bases and the J gene lost 8 bases, with 16 bases spanning the gap. CDR3 length: 13 residues.

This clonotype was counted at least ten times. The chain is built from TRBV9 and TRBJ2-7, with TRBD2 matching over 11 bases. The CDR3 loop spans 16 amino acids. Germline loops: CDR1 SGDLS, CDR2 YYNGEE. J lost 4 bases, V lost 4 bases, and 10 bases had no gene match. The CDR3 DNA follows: TGTGCCAGCAGCTCCGGGCTCCTAGCGGGGGGATACGAGCAGTACTTC. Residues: CASSSGLLAGGYEQYF.

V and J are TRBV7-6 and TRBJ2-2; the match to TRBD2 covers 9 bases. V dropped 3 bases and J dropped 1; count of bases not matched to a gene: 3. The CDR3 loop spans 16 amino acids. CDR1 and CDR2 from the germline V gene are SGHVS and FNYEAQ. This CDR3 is CASSLRTSENTGELFF. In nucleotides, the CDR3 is TGTGCCAGCAGCTTGCGGACTAGCGAGAACACCGGGGAGCTGTTTTTT.

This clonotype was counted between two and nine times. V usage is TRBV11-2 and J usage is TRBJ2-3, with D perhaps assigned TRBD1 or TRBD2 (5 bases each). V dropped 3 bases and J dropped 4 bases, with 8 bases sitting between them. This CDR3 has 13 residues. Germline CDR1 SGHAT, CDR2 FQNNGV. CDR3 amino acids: CASSFTGPDTQYF. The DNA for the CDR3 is TGTGCCAGCAGCTTTACGGGACCAGATACGCAGTATTTT.

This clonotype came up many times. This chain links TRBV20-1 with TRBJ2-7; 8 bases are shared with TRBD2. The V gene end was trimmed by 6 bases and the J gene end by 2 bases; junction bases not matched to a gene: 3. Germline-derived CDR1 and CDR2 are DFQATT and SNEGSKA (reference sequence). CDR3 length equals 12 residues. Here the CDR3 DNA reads TGCAGTGCAACTAGCGGCACCTACGAGCAGTACTTC. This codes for CSATSGTYEQYF.

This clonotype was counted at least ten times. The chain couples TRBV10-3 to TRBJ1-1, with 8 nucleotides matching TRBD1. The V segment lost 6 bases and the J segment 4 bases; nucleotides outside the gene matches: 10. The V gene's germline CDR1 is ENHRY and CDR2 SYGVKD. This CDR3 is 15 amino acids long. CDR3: CAIRDNQGAGTEAFF. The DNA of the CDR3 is TGTGCCATCAGGGATAATCAGGGGGCTGGCACTGAAGCTTTCTTT.

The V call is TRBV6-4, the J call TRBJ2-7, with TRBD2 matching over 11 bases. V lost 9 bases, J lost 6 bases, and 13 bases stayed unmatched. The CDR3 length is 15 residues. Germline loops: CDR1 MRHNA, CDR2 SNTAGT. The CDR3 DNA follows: TGTGCCAGGGAGGAACTAGCGGGAGTGGTTGGCGAGCAGTACTTC. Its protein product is CAREELAGVVGEQYF.

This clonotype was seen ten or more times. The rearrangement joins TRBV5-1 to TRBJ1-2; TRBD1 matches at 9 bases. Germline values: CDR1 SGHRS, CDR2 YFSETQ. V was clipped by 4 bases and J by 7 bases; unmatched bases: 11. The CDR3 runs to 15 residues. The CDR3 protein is CASSAAGTGTGGYTF. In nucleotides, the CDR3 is TGCGCCAGCAGCGCCGCCGGGACAGGGACGGGTGGCTACACCTTC.

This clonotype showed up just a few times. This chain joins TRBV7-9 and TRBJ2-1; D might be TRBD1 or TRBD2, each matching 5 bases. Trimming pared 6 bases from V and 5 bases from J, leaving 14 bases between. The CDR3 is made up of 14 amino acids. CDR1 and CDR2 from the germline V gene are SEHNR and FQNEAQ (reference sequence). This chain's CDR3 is CASSPGTINNEQFF. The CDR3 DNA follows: TGTGCCAGCAGTCCCGGGACCATCAACAATGAGCAGTTCTTC.

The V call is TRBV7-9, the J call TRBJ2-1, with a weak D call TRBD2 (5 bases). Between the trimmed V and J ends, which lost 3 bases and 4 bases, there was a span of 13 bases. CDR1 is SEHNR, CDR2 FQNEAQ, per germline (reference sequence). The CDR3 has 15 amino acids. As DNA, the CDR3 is TGTGCCAGCAGCTTTTTGCGGGTGACTTACAATGAGCAGTTCTTC. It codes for CASSFLRVTYNEQFF.

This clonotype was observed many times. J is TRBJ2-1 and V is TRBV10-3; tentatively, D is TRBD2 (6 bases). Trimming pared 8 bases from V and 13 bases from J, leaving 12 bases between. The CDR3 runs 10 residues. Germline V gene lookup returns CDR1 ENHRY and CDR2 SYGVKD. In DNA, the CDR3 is TGTGCCATCGGTAGCGGCGAACAGTTCTTC. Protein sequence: CAIGSGEQFF.

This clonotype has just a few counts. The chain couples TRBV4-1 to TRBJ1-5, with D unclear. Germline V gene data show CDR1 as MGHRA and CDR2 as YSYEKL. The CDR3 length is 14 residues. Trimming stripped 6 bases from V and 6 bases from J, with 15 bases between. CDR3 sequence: CASSLGPASQPQHF. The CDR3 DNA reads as TGCGCCAGCAGTCTAGGGCCCGCCAGTCAGCCCCAGCATTTT.